These T cell receptor beta chains were read from a single sample in a study of cytotoxic CD8 clonotypes in ibrutinib-treated CLL. The method was immunoSEQ multiplex PCR; TCRdb's version includes in-frame clones alone and lacks a portion of them. The data show more than 150,000 clones, about two thirds seen once. This specimen consisted of PBMCs, obtained after 24 months of ibrutinib treatment. The receptors shown here come from a human donor with chronic lymphocytic leukemia. Both conserved end residues are part of each CDR3. D genes are given only for firm matches. Rows give clone size only sometimes, using once, few, many, or a class for an expanded clone.

abundance: NA
j_gene: TRBJ2-3
v_gene: TRBV11-1
d_gene: NA
len: 12
CDR3nt: TGTGCCAGCAGCTTAGCGACGAATACGCAGTATTTT
CDR3aa: CASSLATNTQYF

abundance: NA
j_gene: TRBJ2-5
v_gene: TRBV11-3
d_gene: NA
len: 15
CDR3nt: TGTGCCAGCAGCTTAGGCACTAGCCGGCAAGAGACCCAGTACTTC
CDR3aa: CASSLGTSRQETQYF

abundance: NA
j_gene: TRBJ2-5
v_gene: TRBV5-1
d_gene: TRBD1
len: 16
CDR3nt: TGCGCCAGCAGCAGAGCTCCCCGGGACAGGGGGCCGACCCAGTACTTC
CDR3aa: CASSRAPRDRGPTQYF

abundance: NA
j_gene: TRBJ1-1
v_gene: TRBV18
d_gene: TRBD1
len: 17
CDR3nt: TGTGCCAGCTCACCAGATGAGCGGACAGGGGCGAACACTGAAGCTTTCTTT
CDR3aa: CASSPDERTGANTEAFF

abundance: NA
j_gene: TRBJ2-7
v_gene: TRBV2
d_gene: NA
len: 11
CDR3nt: TGTGCCAGCAGTGAAGACTACGAGCAGTACTTC
CDR3aa: CASSEDYEQYF

abundance: NA
j_gene: TRBJ2-5
v_gene: TRBV5-1
d_gene: NA
len: 19
CDR3nt: TGCGCCAGCAGTCAAGCGACAGGGGGCCTAGCGGGGACTCAAGAGACCCAGTACTTC
CDR3aa: CASSQATGGLAGTQETQYF

abundance: NA
j_gene: TRBJ2-7
v_gene: TRBV19
d_gene: NA
len: 13
CDR3nt: TGTGCCAGTAGTTTTGACATAACCTACGAGCAGTACTTC
CDR3aa: CASSFDITYEQYF

abundance: NA
j_gene: TRBJ2-7
v_gene: TRBV7-2
d_gene: NA
len: 18
CDR3nt: TGTGCCAGCAGCTTAGCGCGGGGTTTGCGGTATAACGATTACGAGCAGTACTTC
CDR3aa: CASSLARGLRYNDYEQYF

abundance: NA
j_gene: TRBJ1-2
v_gene: TRBV9
d_gene: NA
len: 10
CDR3nt: TGTGCCAGCAGCGGGTTGGGCTACACCTTC
CDR3aa: CASSGLGYTF

abundance: once
j_gene: TRBJ2-7
v_gene: TRBV27
d_gene: TRBD1
len: 20
CDR3nt: TGTGCCAGCATCAGGAGAATCCGGGACAGGGGCTTTTACTCCCCCTACGAGCAGTACTTC
CDR3aa: CASIRRIRDRGFYSPYEQYF

abundance: once
j_gene: TRBJ1-3
v_gene: TRBV18
d_gene: NA
len: 13
CDR3nt: TGTGCCAGCTCCCCTCCTGTTGGAAACACCATATATTTT
CDR3aa: CASSPPVGNTIYF

abundance: NA
j_gene: TRBJ1-1
v_gene: TRBV6-1
d_gene: NA
len: 13
CDR3nt: TGTGCCAGCAGTGAACGAGGCGACACTGAAGCTTTCTTT
CDR3aa: CASSERGDTEAFF

abundance: NA
j_gene: TRBJ1-2
v_gene: TRBV28
d_gene: NA
len: 14
CDR3nt: TGTGCCAGCAGTTTCTCTTTAACTCGGTATGGCTACACCTTC
CDR3aa: CASSFSLTRYGYTF